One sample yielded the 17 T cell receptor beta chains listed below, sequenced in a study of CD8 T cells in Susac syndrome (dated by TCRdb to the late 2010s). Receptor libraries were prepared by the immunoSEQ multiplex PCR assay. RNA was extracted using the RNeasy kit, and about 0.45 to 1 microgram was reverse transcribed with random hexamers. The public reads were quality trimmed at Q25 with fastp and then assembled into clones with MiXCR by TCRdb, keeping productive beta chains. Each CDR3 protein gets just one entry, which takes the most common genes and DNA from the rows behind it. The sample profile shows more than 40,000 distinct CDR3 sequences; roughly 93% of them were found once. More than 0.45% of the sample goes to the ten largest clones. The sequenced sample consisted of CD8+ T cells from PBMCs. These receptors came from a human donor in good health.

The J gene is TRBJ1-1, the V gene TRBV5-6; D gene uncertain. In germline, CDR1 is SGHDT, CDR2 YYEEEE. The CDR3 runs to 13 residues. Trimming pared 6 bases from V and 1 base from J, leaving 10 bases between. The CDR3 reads CASTHPKNTEAFF. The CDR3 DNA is TGTGCCAGCACCCACCCCAAGAACACTGAAGCTTTCTTT.

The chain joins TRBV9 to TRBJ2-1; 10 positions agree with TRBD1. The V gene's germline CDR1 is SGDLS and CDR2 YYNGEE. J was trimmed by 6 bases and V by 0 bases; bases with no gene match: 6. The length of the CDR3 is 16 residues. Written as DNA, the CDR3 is TGTGCCAGCAGCGTAGCGGTGAGGGACAGGGGCAATGAGCAGTTCTTC. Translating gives CASSVAVRDRGNEQFF. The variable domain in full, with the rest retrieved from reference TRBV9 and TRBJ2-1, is DSGVTQTPKHLITATGQRVTLRCSPRSGDLSVYWYQQSLDQGLQFLIQYYNGEERAKGNILERFSAQQFPDLHSELNLSSLELGDSALYFCASSVAVRDRGNEQFFGPGTRLTVL.

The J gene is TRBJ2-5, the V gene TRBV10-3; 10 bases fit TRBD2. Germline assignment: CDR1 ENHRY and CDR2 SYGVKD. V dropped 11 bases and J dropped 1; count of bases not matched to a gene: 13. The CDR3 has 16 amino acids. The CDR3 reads CASKAASGSPQETQYF. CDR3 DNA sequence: TGTGCCTCCAAGGCGGCTAGCGGGAGTCCCCAAGAGACCCAGTACTTC.

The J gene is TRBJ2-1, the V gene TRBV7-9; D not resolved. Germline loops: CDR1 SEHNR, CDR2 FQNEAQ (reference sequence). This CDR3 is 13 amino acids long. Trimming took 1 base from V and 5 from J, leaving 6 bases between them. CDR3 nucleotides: TGTGCCAGCAGCTTAGGACTCCACAATGAGCAGTTCTTC. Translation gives CASSLGLHNEQFF. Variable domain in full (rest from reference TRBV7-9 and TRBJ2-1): DTGVSQNPRHKITKRGQNVTFRCDPISEHNRLYWYRQTLGQGPEFLTYFQNEAQLEKSRLLSDRFSAERPKGSFSTLEIQRTEQGDSAMYLCASSLGLHNEQFFGPGTRLTVL.

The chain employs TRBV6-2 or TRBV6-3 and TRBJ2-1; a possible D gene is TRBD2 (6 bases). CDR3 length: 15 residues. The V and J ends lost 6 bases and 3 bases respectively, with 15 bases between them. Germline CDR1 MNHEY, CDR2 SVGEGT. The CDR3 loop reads CASRLLGTHYNEQFF. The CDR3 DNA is TGTGCCAGCAGACTTCTCGGGACTCACTACAATGAGCAGTTCTTC.

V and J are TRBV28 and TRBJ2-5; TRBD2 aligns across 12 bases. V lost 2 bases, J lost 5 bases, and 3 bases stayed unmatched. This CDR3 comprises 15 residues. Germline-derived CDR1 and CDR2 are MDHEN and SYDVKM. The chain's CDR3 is CASSLLAGGRETQYF. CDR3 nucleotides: TGTGCCAGCAGTTTACTAGCGGGAGGGCGGGAGACCCAGTACTTC.

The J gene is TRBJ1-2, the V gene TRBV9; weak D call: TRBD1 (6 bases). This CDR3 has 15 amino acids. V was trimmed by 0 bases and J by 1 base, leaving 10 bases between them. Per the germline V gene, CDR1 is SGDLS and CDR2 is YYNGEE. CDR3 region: CASSVGTAHNYGYTF. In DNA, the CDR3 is TGTGCCAGCAGCGTAGGGACAGCGCATAACTATGGCTACACCTTC.

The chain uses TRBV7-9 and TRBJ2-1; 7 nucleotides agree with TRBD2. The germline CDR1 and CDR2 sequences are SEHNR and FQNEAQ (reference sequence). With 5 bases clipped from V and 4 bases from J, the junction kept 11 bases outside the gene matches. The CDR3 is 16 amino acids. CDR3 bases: TGTGCCAGCAGCGGGAGGGTCCGAATAGGATACAATGAGCAGTTCTTC. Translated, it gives CASSGRVRIGYNEQFF.

This CDR3 reads CASSLAGEYGEQYF. The CDR3 DNA reads TGTGCCAGCAGCTTAGCAGGGGAGTACGGCGAGCAGTACTTC. This chain uses TRBV7-6 with TRBJ2-7; D possibly matches TRBD1 or TRBD2 (5 bases each). This CDR3 spans 14 amino acids. V lost 0 bases, J lost 6 bases, and 12 bases lay in between. Germline CDR1 SGHVS, CDR2 FNYEAQ.

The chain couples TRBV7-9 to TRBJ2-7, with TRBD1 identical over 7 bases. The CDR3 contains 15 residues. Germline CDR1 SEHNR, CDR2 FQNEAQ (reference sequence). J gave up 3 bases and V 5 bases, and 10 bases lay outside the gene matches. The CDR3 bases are TGTGCCAGCAGCCCACCGACAGGGAACCTCTACGAGCAGTACTTC. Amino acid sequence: CASSPPTGNLYEQYF.

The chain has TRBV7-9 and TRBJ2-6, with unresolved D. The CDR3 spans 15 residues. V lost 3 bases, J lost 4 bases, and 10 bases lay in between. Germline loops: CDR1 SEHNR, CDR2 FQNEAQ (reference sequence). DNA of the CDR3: TGTGCCAGCAGCTTTCGAGGTGGCGGGGCCAACGTCCTGACTTTC. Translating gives CASSFRGGGANVLTF.

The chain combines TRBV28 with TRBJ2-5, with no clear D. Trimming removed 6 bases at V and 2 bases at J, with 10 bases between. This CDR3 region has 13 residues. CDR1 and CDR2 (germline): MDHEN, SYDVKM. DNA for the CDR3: TGTGCCAGCAGCCCACCGGCGCAAGAGACCCAGTACTTC. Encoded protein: CASSPPAQETQYF.

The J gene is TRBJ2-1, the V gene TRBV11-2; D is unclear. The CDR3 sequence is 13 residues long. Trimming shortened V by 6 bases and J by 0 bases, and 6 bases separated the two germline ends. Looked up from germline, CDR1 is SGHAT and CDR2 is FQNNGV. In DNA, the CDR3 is TGTGCCAGCAGGGACCTCTCCTACAATGAGCAGTTCTTC. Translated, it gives CASRDLSYNEQFF. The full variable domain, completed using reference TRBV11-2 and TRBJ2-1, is EAGVAQSPRYKIIEKRQSVAFWCNPISGHATLYWYQQILGQGPKLLIQFQNNGVVDDSQLPKDRFSAERLKGVDSTLKIQPAKLEDSAVYLCASRDLSYNEQFFGPGTRLTVL.

The CDR3 nucleotides are TGTGCCAGTAGTCTAGCGGGAGTTGTCAATGAGCAGTTCTTC. Protein product: CASSLAGVVNEQFF. The V and J genes are TRBV19 and TRBJ2-1; 10 bases align to TRBD2. V gave up 5 bases and J gave up 6 bases; unmatched junction bases: 4. This CDR3 comprises 14 residues. Germline CDR1 reads LNHDA; CDR2 reads SQIVND (reference sequence).

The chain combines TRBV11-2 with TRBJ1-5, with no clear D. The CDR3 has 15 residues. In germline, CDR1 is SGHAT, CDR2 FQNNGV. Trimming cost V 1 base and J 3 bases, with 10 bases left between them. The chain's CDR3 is CASSLVDGYNQPQHF. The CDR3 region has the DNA TGTGCCAGCAGCTTAGTCGACGGCTACAATCAGCCCCAGCATTTT.

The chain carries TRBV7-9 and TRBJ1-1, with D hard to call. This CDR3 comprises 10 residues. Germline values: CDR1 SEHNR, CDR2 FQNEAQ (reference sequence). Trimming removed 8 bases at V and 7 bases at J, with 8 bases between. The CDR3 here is CASVLGEAFF. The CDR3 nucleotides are TGTGCCAGCGTCCTGGGTGAAGCTTTCTTT.

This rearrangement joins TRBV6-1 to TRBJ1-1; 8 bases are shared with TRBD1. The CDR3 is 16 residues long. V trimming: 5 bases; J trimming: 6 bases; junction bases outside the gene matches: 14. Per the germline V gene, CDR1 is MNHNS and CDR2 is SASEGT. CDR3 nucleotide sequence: TGTGCCAGCAGTCCACGGGGGGTGACAGGGGTAGCTGAAGCTTTCTTT. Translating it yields CASSPRGVTGVAEAFF.